This T cell receptor beta chain appears in the sequencing data of a study of T-cell reconstitution after alpha-beta-depleted transplantation in children. General study points: Several hundred rapidly expanded clones from non-depleted graft cells reportedly supplied alpha-beta T cells about two months post-transplant. T-cell counts and diversity at one year following transplant were attributed mainly to newly produced T cells.

V lost 4 bases and J 10 bases, leaving 14 bases between the germline ends. This CDR3 has 13 amino acids. Comments on this clonotype: What it binds is unknown.

During its preparation, the TCRbeta library received unique molecular identifiers. TCRdb called the PCR reads again in MiXCR, with one record for every CDR3 protein. The repertoire has hundreds of thousands of distinct CDR3 sequences, roughly a quarter of them found once; the top ten carry around 4.8%. This specimen consisted of PBMCs, mostly from graft donor cells, obtained 360 days after TCRalphabeta/CD19-depleted stem cell transplant. This TCR was recovered from a female patient aged 2-9 years who had a stem cell transplant for congenital amegakaryocytic thrombocytopenia, so the T cells may come from the graft donor. This chain connects TRBV12-3 or TRBV12-4 to TRBJ2-1; D is tentatively TRBD1 or TRBD2 (7 bases each). For the CDR3, the DNA is TGTGCCAGCAGTTGGGGCAGGGGGGGAGAGCAGTTCTTC. This translates into CASSWGRGGEQFF.